A selection of T cell receptor beta chains follows, all from one sample in a study of T cell responses to AZD1222 COVID-19 vaccine. Profiling relied on immunoSEQ multiplex PCR, and the TCRdb table lists in-frame clones only, not all of them. The repertoire holds about 120,000 clones, with around 85% as singletons. Specimen: peripheral blood, collected on day 0 of AZD1222 vaccination. The receptors derive from an adult in good health. Each CDR3 is given with its conserved first and last residue.

V	J	CDR3
TRBV18	TRBJ2-7	CASSPPHWCFTYEQYF
TRBV15	TRBJ2-5	CATSLRGQETQYF
TRBV7-2	TRBJ1-6	CASSYRQGRTSPLHF
TRBV7-2	TRBJ1-5	CASSLIGYSNQPQHF
TRBV4-2	TRBJ2-7	CASSRDRTYEQYF
TRBV4-2	TRBJ1-5	CASSQEQGGNQPQHF
TRBV7-9	TRBJ1-2	CASSWAGVGYTF
TRBV6-2/TRBV6-3	TRBJ1-5	CASSRVGGQGGPQHF
TRBV2	TRBJ2-6	CASSELATALSGANVLTF
TRBV6-5	TRBJ2-7	CASSYSDEQYF
TRBV30	TRBJ2-5	CAWSVLTGAQETQYF
TRBV16	TRBJ1-1	CASSPHPGRGPNTEAFF
TRBV12-1	TRBJ1-2	CASSFDGAGSLKYGYTF
TRBV7-3	TRBJ2-1	CASRAAGGAGNEQFF
TRBV27	TRBJ2-4	CASSRDRGFGAKNIQYF
TRBV19	TRBJ2-2	CASSIGLFGNTGELFF
TRBV10-3	TRBJ1-5	CAISGSRVGNQPQHF
TRBV4-1	TRBJ2-1	CASSQDSGGDAYNEQFF
TRBV15	TRBJ2-7	CATSGLAGVVEQYF
TRBV14	TRBJ1-3	CASSSLGNTIYF
TRBV3-1/TRBV3-2	TRBJ1-2	CASSQGDMNYGYTF
TRBV9	TRBJ2-1	CASSVGVNNEQFF
TRBV7-2	TRBJ1-5	CASSLVGASKFNQPQHF
TRBV28	TRBJ1-2	CASSFGQGYYGYTF
TRBV5-8	TRBJ1-2	CASSPGGLYGYTF
TRBV9	TRBJ2-5	CASSVVWGDPQETQYF
TRBV5-4	TRBJ2-7	CASSLTFRTDEQYF
TRBV19	TRBJ1-2	CASSPSPSFLPRRGF
TRBV5-4	TRBJ1-1	CACGDRGLNTEAFF
TRBV5-4	TRBJ1-6	CASNEGGPLNSPLHF
TRBV28	TRBJ1-6	CASRLGAGGDSPLHF
TRBV5-1	TRBJ2-7	CASSLMQTSGDEQYF
TRBV18	TRBJ2-3	CASSLSGSTDTQYF
TRBV5-5	TRBJ2-3	CASSLLGTPDTQYF
TRBV7-2	TRBJ2-2	CASCPSGGRTGELFF
TRBV2	TRBJ1-2	CASTEDRTMSGYTF
TRBV5-5	TRBJ2-3	CASRNEGGSPTQYF
TRBV7-2	TRBJ1-1	CASSLQGAYTEAFF
TRBV7-9	TRBJ2-1	CASSLAQGTGANEQFF
TRBV2	TRBJ2-3	CASSRDTGNTDTQYF